This T cell receptor (beta chain) was obtained from a study of CD8 T cells in ankylosing spondylitis. Germline assignment: CDR1 MNHNS and CDR2 SASEGT. The CDR3 spans 14 residues. The germline V and J ends were trimmed by 7 bases and 2 bases, with 14 bases remaining between them. This clonotype was seen at least ten times. Researchers built TCR beta libraries using quantitative 5'-RACE with molecular barcodes. A single record per CDR3 protein comes from TCRdb applying MiXCR to the 5' RACE reads. The sample consists of approximately 150,000 distinct CDR3 sequences, under 55% of them appearing once. The sequence was collected from a male donor with ankylosing spondylitis. The source material was synovial fluid, either unsorted or a sorted T cell fraction (not recorded which). The chain recombines TRBV6-1 with TRBJ1-2, with D possibly being TRBD1 (5 bases). Written as DNA, the CDR3 is TGTGCCAGCACCCCGGGGGGGGGGAACTATGGCTACACCTTC. Its translation is CASTPGGGNYGYTF.